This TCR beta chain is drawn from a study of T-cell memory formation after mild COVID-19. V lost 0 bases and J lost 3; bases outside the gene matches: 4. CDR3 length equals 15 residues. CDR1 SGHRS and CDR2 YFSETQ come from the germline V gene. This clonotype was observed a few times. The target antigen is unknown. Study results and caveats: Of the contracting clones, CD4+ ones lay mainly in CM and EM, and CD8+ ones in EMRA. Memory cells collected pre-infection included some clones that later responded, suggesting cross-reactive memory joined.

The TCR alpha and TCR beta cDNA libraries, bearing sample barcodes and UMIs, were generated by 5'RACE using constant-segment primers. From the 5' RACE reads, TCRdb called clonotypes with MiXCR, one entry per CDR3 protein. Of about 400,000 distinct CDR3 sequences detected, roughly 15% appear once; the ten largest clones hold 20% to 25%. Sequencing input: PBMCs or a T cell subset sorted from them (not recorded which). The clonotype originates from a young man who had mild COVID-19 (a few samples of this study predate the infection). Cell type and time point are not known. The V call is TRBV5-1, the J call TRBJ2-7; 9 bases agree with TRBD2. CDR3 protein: CASSLVSGGSYEQYF. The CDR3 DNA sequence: TGCGCCAGCAGCTTGGTTAGCGGGGGAAGCTACGAGCAGTACTTC.